The 21 T cell receptor beta chains presented below share a single source sample, sequenced in a study of CD8+CD57+ T cells in acquired aplastic anemia. Investigators profiled TCR beta VDJ and CDR3 from genomic DNA template. Each CDR3 protein gets one entry after TCRdb re-called the reads with MiXCR. The sample shows just over 400,000 distinct CDR3 sequences, just under 70% of them seen only once. What was sequenced was sorted CD4+, CD8+, or CD8+CD57+ T cells (not recorded which) from PBMCs. The receptors were gathered from a human donor in good health, serving as a control.

This clonotype showed up many times. The V gene is TRBV7-2, the J gene TRBJ2-3, with 9 bases matching TRBD1. This CDR3 spans 16 amino acids. V was clipped by 5 bases and J by 3 bases; unmatched bases: 9. CDR1 is SGHTA and CDR2 is FQGNSA in the germline V gene. CDR3 protein: CASSPRTGGNTDTQYF. CDR3 nucleotide sequence: TGTGCCAGCAGCCCACGCACAGGGGGCAATACAGATACGCAGTATTTT.

This clonotype appeared once. The chain joins TRBV5-5 to TRBJ2-7, with D possibly matching TRBD2 (7 bases). With 4 bases removed from V and 4 bases from J, the gap between germline ends came to 15 bases. Per the germline V gene, CDR1 is SGHKS and CDR2 is YYEKEE (reference sequence). This CDR3 has 14 amino acids. Here the CDR3 DNA reads TGTGCCAGCAGCGTAGGGGGGGAGAGATACGAGCAGTACTTC. It specifies CASSVGGERYEQYF.

Comments on this clonotype: An end of the junction differs from the germline gene, which may be a read error. The chain is built from TRBV7-9 and TRBJ1-2; 7 bases align to TRBD1. Germline lookup yields CDR1 SEHNR and CDR2 FQNEAQ (reference sequence). This CDR3 region has 14 residues. In DNA form, the CDR3 reads TGTGCCAGCAGCAAAAGACAGGGTGAGTGGCTACACCTTTTC. Translation: CASSKRQGEWLHLF.

As for this clonotype: Compared with germline, one end of the junction differs, possibly owing to a read error. V and J are TRBV7-9 and TRBJ2-5; no reliable D call. This CDR3 is 14 amino acids long. Germline V CDR1 and CDR2: SEHNR, FQNEAQ (reference sequence). CDR3 in DNA: TGTGCCGGCAGCTCGGTGGGGTCCCGAGAGACCCAGTACTTC. This encodes CAGSSVGSRETQYF.

The chain joins TRBV7-6 to TRBJ2-7, with unresolved D. This CDR3 has 13 amino acids. CDR1 SGHVS and CDR2 FNYEAQ come from the germline V gene. V was cut by 5 bases and J by 11 bases, with 19 bases left in between. CDR3 amino acids: CASSEPPGLEKYF. CDR3 coding DNA: TGTGCCAGCAGCGAGCCTCCAGGATTGGAGAAGTACTTC.

This clonotype has ten or more counts. V and J are TRBV20-1 and TRBJ2-3; D unresolved. The CDR3 runs 13 residues. Per germline, CDR1 DFQATT and CDR2 SNEGSKA (reference sequence). V dropped 5 bases and J dropped 0 bases, with 9 bases sitting between them. CDR3 amino acids: CSAADPSTDTQYF. The CDR3, as DNA: TGCAGTGCTGCCGACCCAAGCACAGATACGCAGTATTTT.

This chain uses TRBV29-1 with TRBJ2-3, with D unclear. The germline gives CDR1 SQVTM, CDR2 ANQGSEA. The length of the CDR3 is 13 residues. V was trimmed by 6 bases and J by 1 base, leaving 11 bases between them. CDR3 sequence (DNA): TGCAGCGTAGCCCTAGACGGCACAGATACGCAGTATTTT. Translated, it gives CSVALDGTDTQYF.

The chain combines TRBV15 with TRBJ1-3; D is perhaps TRBD1 (6 bases). The germline V gene has CDR1 LNHNV and CDR2 YYDKDF (reference sequence). The CDR3 has 14 amino acids. V dropped 0 bases and J dropped 8 bases, with 11 bases sitting between them. This CDR3 is CATSRDWTVDTIYF. DNA for the CDR3: TGTGCCACCAGCAGAGATTGGACAGTGGACACCATATATTTT. The full variable domain, completed using reference TRBV15 and TRBJ1-3, is DAMVIQNPRYQVTQFGKPVTLSCSQTLNHNVMYWYQQKSSQAPKLLFHYYDKDFNNEADTPDNFQSRRPNTSFCFLDIRSPGLGDTAMYLCATSRDWTVDTIYFGEGSWLTVV.

Regarding this clonotype: Germline and junction disagree at one end, which may indicate a read error. The chain links TRBV3-1 to TRBJ2-5; TRBD1 matches 8 bases. This CDR3 is 15 amino acids long. CDR1 and CDR2 (germline): LGHDT, YNNKEL (reference sequence). CDR3 in amino acids: CASSQNRGDQGTQYF. CDR3 bases: TGTGCCAGCAGCCAAAACAGGGGGGATCAAGGGACCCAGTACTTC.

This clonotype was recorded only once. The CDR3 does not close with the conserved phenylalanine or tryptophan, likely indicating a read error. No DNA is shown, since the ends of the CDR3 on it are uncertain; the CDR3 is the one TCRdb lists. The chain joins TRBV7-2 to TRBJ2-3; TRBD2, the table's D call, was not compared with the DNA. Germline lookup yields CDR1 SGHTA and CDR2 FQGNSA. The CDR3 spans 13 residues, counting both ends. CDR3 in amino acids: CASSCHGGDQPQH.

V is TRBV7-9 and J is TRBJ1-2; D uncertain. The CDR3 has 14 amino acids. Trimming shortened V by 1 base and J by 6 bases, and 12 bases separated the two germline ends. Per germline, CDR1 SEHNR and CDR2 FQNEAQ (reference sequence). In DNA, the CDR3 is TGTGCCAGCAGCTTAGATTCAGGAAACGATGGCTACACCTTC. It codes for CASSLDSGNDGYTF.

This clonotype was seen repeatedly, ten times or more. J is TRBJ1-5 and V is TRBV20-1; TRBD1 agrees at 9 bases. The ends lost 2 bases at V and 2 bases at J; junction bases unmatched: 7. Germline loops: CDR1 DFQATT, CDR2 SNEGSKA (reference sequence). The CDR3 length is 16 residues. CDR3 bases: TGCAGTGCTAGAACCCCGGGACAGGGTCGCAATCAGCCCCAGCATTTT. It specifies CSARTPGQGRNQPQHF.

In this sample, this clonotype turned up many times. The V and J genes are TRBV2 and TRBJ2-3, with a weak D call TRBD2 (6 bases). Trimming left V 4 bases short and J 2 bases short, with 10 bases between. CDR3 length equals 14 residues. The V gene's germline CDR1 is SNHLY and CDR2 FYNNEI. CDR3 sequence (DNA): TGTGCCAGCAGTGCGGAGGGGCTCACAGATACGCAGTATTTT. Translation gives CASSAEGLTDTQYF.

This clonotype was counted at least ten times. The rearrangement links TRBV7-2 to TRBJ1-1; unclear D gene. Germline CDR1 SGHTA, CDR2 FQGNSA. The length of the CDR3 is 15 residues. V lost 4 bases, J lost 11 bases, and 23 bases lay in between. The DNA of the CDR3 is TGTGCCAGCAGCTCGCCTATTCTGGCCCGGGGAGGCGCTTTCTTT. It yields the protein CASSSPILARGGAFF.

On this clonotype: The junction departs from germline at one end; a sequencing error may be responsible. The V gene is TRBV7-3, the J gene TRBJ2-5, with D perhaps matching TRBD2 (5 bases). Looked up from germline, CDR1 is SGHTA and CDR2 is FQGTGA. The CDR3 consists of 14 residues. CDR3 DNA: TGTGCCAGCAGTGTGGATCGGGATCAGCCCCAGCATTTTTTC. It specifies CASSVDRDQPQHFF.

Of note for this clonotype: An end of the junction does not agree with germline; a read error may underlie this. This chain uses TRBV5-1 with TRBJ1-5; D may be TRBD1 (6 bases). CDR1 is SGHRS and CDR2 is YFSETQ in the germline V gene. This CDR3 is 18 amino acids long. The CDR3 spells CASSMAGASNWGNQPQHF. For the CDR3, the DNA is TGTGCCAGCAGCATGGCGGGGGCGAGCAACTGGGGCAATCAGCCCCAGCATTTT.

The chain links TRBV7-2 to TRBJ1-2; no firm D call. This CDR3 is 14 amino acids long. Germline V lookup: CDR1 SGHTA, CDR2 FQGNSA. The ends were cut back, 4 bases at V and 14 bases at J, with 23 bases in the middle. CDR3 DNA: TGTGCCAGCAGCTGGTCAGGACGGAACGATGGATCTACCTTC. Its translation is CASSWSGRNDGSTF.

V gene TRBV7-7 combines with J gene TRBJ2-5; D not certain. V gave up 0 bases and J gave up 14 bases, with 22 bases separating them. The CDR3 has 15 amino acids. CDR1 SSHAT and CDR2 FNYEAQ come from the germline V gene (reference sequence). The CDR3: CASSLAGTGRTQYYF. The CDR3 DNA reads as TGTGCCAGCAGCTTAGCTGGCACCGGGCGGACCCAGTACTACTTC.

The V call is TRBV20-1, the J call TRBJ1-1; weak D call: TRBD1 (5 bases). Trimming shortened V by 6 bases and J by 9 bases, and 20 bases separated the two germline ends. There are 13 residues in the CDR3. CDR1 is DFQATT and CDR2 is SNEGSKA in the germline V gene (reference sequence). CDR3 sequence reads: CSAEPGLALQAFF. The CDR3 bases are TGCAGTGCGGAACCGGGACTAGCACTACAAGCTTTCTTT.

J is TRBJ1-1 and V is TRBV7-3; no reliable D call. CDR1 and CDR2 from the germline V gene are SGHTA and FQGTGA. The CDR3 has 15 amino acids. Trimming removed 6 bases at V and 4 bases at J, with 18 bases between. In DNA, the CDR3 is TGTGCCAGCAGTTATGGGCCATTATTGCTCACTGAAGCTTTCTTT. This encodes CASSYGPLLLTEAFF.

This clonotype showed up many times. The J gene is TRBJ2-1, the V gene TRBV9; 16 nucleotides line up with TRBD2. The germline gives CDR1 SGDLS, CDR2 YYNGEE. V was pared by 3 bases and J by 0 bases, with 3 bases of the junction left unmatched. The length of the CDR3 is 18 residues. DNA of the CDR3: TGTGCCAGCAGCGGTGGGACTAGCGGGGGGGTCTCCTACAATGAGCAGTTCTTC. Protein sequence: CASSGGTSGGVSYNEQFF.